This T cell receptor (beta chain) appears in the sequencing data of a study of vaccination and CD4 T cells after COVID-19. About the research overall: Stimulation used overlapping spike peptides from SARS-CoV-2, HCoV-NL63, HCoV-OC43 and HCoV-229E.

V lost 3 bases and J lost 0; bases outside the gene matches: 8. The CDR3 length is 17 residues. Germline-derived CDR1 and CDR2 are DFQATT and SNEGSKA (reference sequence). In the case of this clonotype: Its specificity is unknown.

The time point: late sampling 161 to 241 days after vaccination in a few convalescent patients. As for treatment: approximately 10-day PBMC culture with coronavirus spike peptide pools or control peptides (ViraFEST assay). ViraFEST enlarged antigen-specific T cell populations with peptide pools and afterwards sequenced TCRs. Cultured CD4+ T cell DNA underwent sequencing with the Oncomine TCR Beta short-read assay. TCRdb processed the PCR reads anew with MiXCR; each CDR3 protein has one entry. There are more than 15,000 distinct CDR3 sequences in the sample; around 50% occur only once, and less than 20% lies in the top ten.

This receptor was obtained from a human donor who had recovered from COVID-19. This chain uses TRBV20-1 with TRBJ2-7; 13 nucleotides align to TRBD2. The sample was CD4+ T cells from blood, cultured in vitro, taken about 7 months after SARS-CoV-2 vaccination. CDR3 DNA: TGCAGTGCTAGGACGACTAGCGGGGGGCTATTCTCCTACGAGCAGTACTTC. This gives the protein CSARTTSGGLFSYEQYF.